This TCR beta chain was profiled in a study of cytomegalovirus exposure and HLA in healthy donors. Regarding the study as a whole: With later analysis, a missense DCLRE1C variant became linked to TCR beta V- and J-gene trimming.

The PCR had 60 Vbeta and 13 Jbeta primers. The protocol was immunoSEQ multiplex PCR, while the TCRdb copy is restricted to in-frame clones and leaves out a portion. This sample's table has tens of thousands of clones. Per the germline V gene, CDR1 is KGHSH and CDR2 is LQKENI. V gave up 3 bases and J gave up 4 bases; unmatched junction bases: 2. CDR3 length equals 16 residues. Remarks on this clone: The target antigen is unknown.

The chain uses TRBV18 and TRBJ2-1; 14 bases line up with TRBD2. Input material: PBMCs. The sequence came from a female donor in good health and CMV-seronegative. The CDR3 is CASSPGLAGGYNEQFF. The CDR3 DNA is TGTGCCAGCTCACCCGGACTAGCGGGAGGTTACAATGAGCAGTTCTTC.